These 22 T cell receptor beta chains were sequenced from one sample in a study of T cells expressing NK-cell markers. TCRdb reprocessed the 5' RACE reads, with one entry per CDR3 protein and no DNA. Its clone listing holds about 460,000 distinct CDR3 sequences. The source material was blood T cells: a sorted CD56 or NKG2C T cell subset, CD4+ or CD8+ T cells, or bulk PBMC T cells (not recorded which). Source of these receptors: a woman aged 45-59 years in good health.

CDR3 residues: CASGTPARQDTGELFF. J is TRBJ2-2 and V is TRBV12-3 or TRBV12-4; no DNA is available, so the TRBD1 call from TCRdb remains unchecked. The length of the CDR3 is 16 residues.

This chain uses TRBV2 with TRBJ1-3. The CDR3 consists of 14 residues. CDR1 and CDR2 from the germline V gene are SNHLY and FYNNEI. CDR3 residues: CASKKGTSGNTIYF.

This sequence joins TRBV20-1 and TRBJ2-1; with no DNA, the TCRdb D assignment of TRBD2 cannot be verified. The CDR3 totals 17 residues. Germline V gene data show CDR1 as DFQATT and CDR2 as SNEGSKA (reference sequence). Here the CDR3 reads CSARDHSGREGRSEQFF.

The rearrangement joins TRBV2 to TRBJ1-2; TCRdb proposes TRBD1, but this gene call is untestable without DNA. The CDR3 loop spans 14 amino acids. CDR1 and CDR2 (germline): SNHLY, FYNNEI. The CDR3 sequence: CASSDQGTNYGYTF.

The rearrangement links TRBV11-3 to TRBJ2-7; without DNA, the TCRdb call of TRBD1 cannot be checked. The CDR3 extends over 14 amino acids. Per germline, CDR1 SGHNT and CDR2 YENEEA. CDR3 amino acids: CASSSGTGIREQYF.

This chain connects TRBV19 to TRBJ2-1; the D call of TRBD2 rests on TCRdb alone, since no DNA is present to check it. Germline CDR1 and CDR2: LNHDA and SQIVND (reference sequence). CDR3 length: 20 amino acids. This chain's CDR3 is CASSMIRDEPGLAGSRRQFF. Drawing the rest from reference TRBV19 and TRBJ2-1, the complete variable domain is DGGITQSPKYLFRKEGQNVTLSCEQNLNHDAMYWYRQDPGQGLRLIYYSQIVNDFQKGDIAEGYSVSREKKESFPLTVTSAQKNPTAFYLCASSMIRDEPGLAGSRRQFFGPGTRLTVL.

The chain couples TRBV18 to TRBJ1-1; TCRdb calls TRBD1, which cannot be checked without DNA. There are 14 residues in the CDR3. From germline, CDR1 is KGHSH and CDR2 LQKENI. CDR3 residues: CASSLQTALTEAFF.

This chain links TRBV5-1 with TRBJ2-2; TCRdb's assignment of TRBD1 cannot be checked, as there is no DNA. Germline CDR1 is SGHRS and CDR2 is YFSETQ. This CDR3 is 16 amino acids long. CDR3 sequence reads: CASSFRDPPLPGELFF.

V is TRBV3-1 and J is TRBJ2-1. The germline V gene has CDR1 LGHDT and CDR2 YNNKEL (reference sequence). This CDR3 has 15 amino acids. The CDR3 loop is CASSQDLVADNEQFF.

The V and J genes are TRBV20-1 and TRBJ1-5; the TCRdb call, TRBD1, lacks DNA for checking. The CDR3 runs to 14 residues. Germline V lookup: CDR1 DFQATT, CDR2 SNEGSKA (reference sequence). The CDR3: CPAQRGPNNQPQHF.

The CDR3 here is CASSPTSGLAGILTDTQYF. The J gene is TRBJ2-3, the V gene TRBV6-5; TCRdb selects TRBD2, and the lack of DNA leaves this call unchecked. This CDR3 has 19 amino acids. Germline V gene data show CDR1 as MNHEY and CDR2 as SVGAGI.

V gene TRBV30 combines with J gene TRBJ2-4. Germline loops: CDR1 GTSNPN, CDR2 SVGIG (reference sequence). CDR3 length: 11 residues. CDR3 residues: CALRSNGIQYF.

The chain is built from TRBV29-1 and TRBJ1-2; there is no DNA to check the TCRdb D call of TRBD1. Germline-derived CDR1 and CDR2 are SQVTM and ANQGSEA. This CDR3 contains 12 residues. The CDR3 spells CSDSRSGYGYTF.

CDR3 protein: CATSRPPGTSLYEQYF. The chain is built from TRBV15 and TRBJ2-7; TCRdb calls TRBD2, which cannot be checked without DNA. The germline V gene encodes CDR1 LNHNV and CDR2 YYDKDF (reference sequence). The CDR3 length is 16 residues.

The chain couples TRBV12-3 or TRBV12-4 to TRBJ2-1; TCRdb selects TRBD2, and the lack of DNA leaves this call unchecked. This CDR3 has 16 residues. CDR3 sequence: CASSFRLAGVRYEQFF.

The J gene is TRBJ2-1, the V gene TRBV20-1; the D call of TRBD2 rests on TCRdb alone, since no DNA is present to check it. The CDR3 totals 16 residues. Germline CDR1 is DFQATT and CDR2 is SNEGSKA (reference sequence). The CDR3: CSALSPGLRGENEQFF.

The V call is TRBV6-1, the J call TRBJ2-3; the D call of TRBD1 rests on TCRdb alone, since no DNA is present to check it. The CDR3 length is 14 residues. CDR1 MNHNS and CDR2 SASEGT come from the germline V gene. The CDR3 is CASSVLGGSDTQYF.

Here the CDR3 reads CSARGVRGDTQYF. V is TRBV20-1 and J is TRBJ2-3; TCRdb's D gene call, TRBD1, goes unchecked for lack of DNA. Germline V gives CDR1 DFQATT, CDR2 SNEGSKA (reference sequence). This CDR3 has 13 residues.

The V and J genes are TRBV11-2 and TRBJ2-2; TCRdb outputs TRBD2, but without DNA this stays unchecked. In germline, CDR1 is SGHAT, CDR2 FQNNGV. CDR3 size: 15 residues. CDR3 sequence reads: CASSPLNLSGGELFF. Full variable domain (missing parts from reference TRBV11-2 and TRBJ2-2): EAGVAQSPRYKIIEKRQSVAFWCNPISGHATLYWYQQILGQGPKLLIQFQNNGVVDDSQLPKDRFSAERLKGVDSTLKIQPAKLEDSAVYLCASSPLNLSGGELFFGEGSRLTVL.

The chain combines TRBV4-1 with TRBJ1-1; TCRdb's D call of TRBD1 is untestable without DNA. Germline V lookup: CDR1 MGHRA, CDR2 YSYEKL. The CDR3 extends over 17 amino acids. Here the CDR3 reads CASSHQGTGGMNTEAFF.

The rearrangement uses TRBV11-3 and TRBJ2-2; TCRdb's D call, TRBD2, is unchecked because there is no DNA. CDR1 is SGHNT, CDR2 YENEEA, per germline. CDR3 length equals 15 residues. CDR3 sequence: CASSLQASHTGELFF.

The genes are TRBV20-1 and TRBJ2-1; TCRdb indicates TRBD2, and absent DNA this call remains unverified. Germline V lookup: CDR1 DFQATT, CDR2 SNEGSKA (reference sequence). There are 15 residues in the CDR3. This CDR3 is CSARGPGLGIYEQFF.